The sequence of this TCR beta chain was determined in a study of shared clonotypes between healthy human individuals. Germline-derived CDR1 and CDR2 are MDHEN and SYDVKM. The ends lost 10 bases at V and 5 bases at J; junction bases unmatched: 5. This CDR3 has 13 amino acids. Tens of thousands of T cell genomes, or approximately 290 ng DNA, went into unsorted PBMC replicate PCRs. Clones were sequenced by immunoSEQ multiplex PCR, and TCRdb holds only the in-frame ones, with some missing. The sample has about half a million clones; about 85% are singletons. Sequencing used PBMCs. The chain joins TRBV28 to TRBJ1-5, with TRBD1 identical over 10 bases. The sequence derives from a woman in her forties in good health. Some clones in this sample may be carry-over from other donors' samples. CDR3 in amino acids: CAITGQGHQPQHF. The CDR3 bases are TGTGCCATTACGGGACAGGGGCATCAGCCCCAGCATTTT.